A selection of T cell receptor beta chains follows, all from one sample in a study of shared clonotypes between healthy human individuals. Some clones are missing from TCRdb's copy, which holds only in-frame ones; the method was immunoSEQ multiplex PCR. The sample lists over 2 million clones, 90% to 95% occurring once. The sequencing sample was made of naive CD4+ T cells sorted from blood. All receptors come from a young man in good health. Both conserved end residues are part of each CDR3. Each record gives: J gene, V gene, D gene, clone size, CDR3 protein, CDR3 DNA. D genes are given only for firm matches. A clone size is listed for some rows: how often the clone was seen (once, few, many), or a class if it is expanded.

TRBJ2-7	TRBV6-4	TRBD2	NA	CASSLLAGGLYEQYF	TGTGCCAGCAGTCTGCTGGCGGGAGGTCTCTACGAGCAGTACTTC
TRBJ1-1	TRBV6-5	TRBD1	NA	CASSTGGQGPTEAFF	TGTGCCAGCAGTACGGGGGGACAGGGGCCCACTGAAGCTTTCTTT
TRBJ2-3	TRBV10-3	NA	NA	CAISGNGHTDTQYF	TGTGCCATCAGTGGCAACGGCCACACAGATACGCAGTATTTT
TRBJ2-7	TRBV6-1	TRBD2	NA	CASSEGGLAGSYEQYF	TGTGCCAGCAGTGAGGGGGGACTAGCGGGCTCCTACGAGCAGTACTTC
TRBJ1-5	TRBV5-5	NA	NA	CASSLAEGNQPQHF	TGTGCCAGCAGCTTGGCAGAAGGCAATCAGCCCCAGCATTTT
TRBJ2-7	TRBV10-3	NA	once	CAISDPGGLSYEQYF	TGTGCCATCAGTGACCCCGGAGGACTCAGCTACGAGCAGTACTTC
TRBJ2-1	TRBV6-5	NA	NA	CASSYTGRNEQFF	TGTGCCAGCAGTTACACGGGACGGAACGAGCAGTTCTTC
TRBJ2-7	TRBV11-2	NA	NA	CASSQGRGVAYEQYF	TGTGCCAGCAGCCAGGGGAGGGGGGTGGCCTACGAGCAGTACTTC
TRBJ1-2	TRBV18	TRBD1	NA	CASSPPGQGYGYTF	TGTGCCAGCTCACCACCGGGACAGGGCTATGGCTACACCTTC
TRBJ2-7	TRBV6-5	NA	few	CASSRGSSYEQYF	TGTGCCAGCAGCAGGGGAAGCTCCTACGAGCAGTACTTC
TRBJ2-7	TRBV2	NA	many	CASSVNRGAEQYF	TGTGCCAGCAGTGTTAACCGAGGCGCCGAGCAGTACTTC